The source of this T cell receptor (beta chain) is a study of blood T cell repertoires in COVID-19. Per the germline V gene, CDR1 is LNHDA and CDR2 is SQIVND (reference sequence). This CDR3 contains 17 residues. Trimming stripped 6 bases from V and 0 bases from J, with 18 bases between. Measured with immunoSEQ multiplex PCR; TCRdb has only the in-frame clones, and not every one. The sample shows 490,000 or so clones, about 88% of them seen only once. The sequencing input was PBMCs or T cells enriched from blood (not recorded which). This chain joins TRBV19 and TRBJ1-5; no firm D call. This clonotype was obtained from a woman aged 55-69 years who had recovered from COVID-19. The CDR3 region is CASRSRVAAYSNQPQHF. CDR3 bases: TGTGCCAGTAGGAGTCGGGTTGCCGCATATAGCAATCAGCCCCAGCATTTT.